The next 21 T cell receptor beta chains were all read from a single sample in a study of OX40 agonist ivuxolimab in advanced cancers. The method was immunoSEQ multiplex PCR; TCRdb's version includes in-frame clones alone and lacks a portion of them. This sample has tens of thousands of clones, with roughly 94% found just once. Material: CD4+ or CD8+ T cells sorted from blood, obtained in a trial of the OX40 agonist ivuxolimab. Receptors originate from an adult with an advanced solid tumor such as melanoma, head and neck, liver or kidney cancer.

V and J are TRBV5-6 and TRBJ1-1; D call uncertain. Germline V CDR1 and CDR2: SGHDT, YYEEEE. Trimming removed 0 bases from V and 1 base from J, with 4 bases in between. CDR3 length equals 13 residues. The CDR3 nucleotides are TGTGCCAGCAGCTTGGGGCCGAACACTGAAGCTTTCTTT. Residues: CASSLGPNTEAFF.

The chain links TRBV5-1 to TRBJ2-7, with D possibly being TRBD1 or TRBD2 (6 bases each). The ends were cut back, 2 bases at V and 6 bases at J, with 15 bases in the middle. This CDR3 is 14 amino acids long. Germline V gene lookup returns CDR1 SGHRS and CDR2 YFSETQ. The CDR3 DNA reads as TGCGCCAGCAGCTTTTCAGGGGAGGTTGCCGAGCAGTACTTC. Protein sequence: CASSFSGEVAEQYF.

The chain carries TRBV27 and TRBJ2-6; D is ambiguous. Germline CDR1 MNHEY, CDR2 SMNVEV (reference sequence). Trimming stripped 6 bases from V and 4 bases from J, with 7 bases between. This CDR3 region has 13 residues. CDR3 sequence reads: CASSPSGANVLTF. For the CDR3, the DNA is TGTGCCAGCAGCCCCTCGGGGGCCAACGTCCTGACTTTC.

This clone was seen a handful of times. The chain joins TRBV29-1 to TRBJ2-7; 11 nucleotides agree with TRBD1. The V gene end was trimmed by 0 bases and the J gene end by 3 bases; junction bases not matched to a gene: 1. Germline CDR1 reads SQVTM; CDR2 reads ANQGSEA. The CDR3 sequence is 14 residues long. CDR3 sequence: CSVEEGTGGYEQYF. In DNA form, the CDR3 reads TGCAGCGTTGAAGAGGGGACAGGGGGCTACGAGCAGTACTTC.

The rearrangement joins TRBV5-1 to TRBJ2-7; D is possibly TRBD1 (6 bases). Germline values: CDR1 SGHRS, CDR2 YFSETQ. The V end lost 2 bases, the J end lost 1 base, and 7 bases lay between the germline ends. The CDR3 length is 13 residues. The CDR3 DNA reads TGCGCCAGCAGCTTAACAGGGTCCTACGAGCAGTACTTC. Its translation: CASSLTGSYEQYF.

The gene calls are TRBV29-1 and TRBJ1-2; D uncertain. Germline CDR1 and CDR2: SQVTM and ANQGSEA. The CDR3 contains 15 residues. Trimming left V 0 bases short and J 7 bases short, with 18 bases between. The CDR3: CSVEDYGLPYGGYTF. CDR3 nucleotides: TGCAGCGTTGAAGATTACGGGCTTCCCTATGGTGGCTACACCTTC.

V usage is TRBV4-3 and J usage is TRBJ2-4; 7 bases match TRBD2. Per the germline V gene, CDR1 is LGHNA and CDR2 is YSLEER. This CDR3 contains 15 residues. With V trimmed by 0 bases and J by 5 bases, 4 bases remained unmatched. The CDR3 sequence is CASSQEGGSQNIQYF. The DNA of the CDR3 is TGCGCCAGCAGCCAAGAGGGGGGGAGCCAAAACATTCAGTACTTC.

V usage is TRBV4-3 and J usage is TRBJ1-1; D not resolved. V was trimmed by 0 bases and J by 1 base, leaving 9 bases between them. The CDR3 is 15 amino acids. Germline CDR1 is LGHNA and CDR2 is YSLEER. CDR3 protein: CASSQERHSNTEAFF. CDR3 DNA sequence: TGCGCCAGCAGCCAAGAACGACATTCGAACACTGAAGCTTTCTTT.

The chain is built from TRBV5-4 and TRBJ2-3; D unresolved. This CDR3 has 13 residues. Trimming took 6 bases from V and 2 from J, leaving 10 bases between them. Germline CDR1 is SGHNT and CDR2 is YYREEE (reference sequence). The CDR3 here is CASTLPDTDTQYF. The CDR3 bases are TGTGCCAGCACCCTTCCGGACACAGATACGCAGTATTTT.

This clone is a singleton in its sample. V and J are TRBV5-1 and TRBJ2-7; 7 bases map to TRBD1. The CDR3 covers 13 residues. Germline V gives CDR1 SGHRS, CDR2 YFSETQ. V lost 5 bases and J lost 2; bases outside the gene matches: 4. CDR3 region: CASRGTATYEQYF. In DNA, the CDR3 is TGCGCCAGCAGGGGGACAGCAACCTACGAGCAGTACTTC.

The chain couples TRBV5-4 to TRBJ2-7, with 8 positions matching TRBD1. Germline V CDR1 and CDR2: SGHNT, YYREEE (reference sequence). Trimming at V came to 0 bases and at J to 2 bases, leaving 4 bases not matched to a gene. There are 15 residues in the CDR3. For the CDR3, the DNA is TGTGCCAGCAGCTTGGTGGACAGGGACCCCTACGAGCAGTACTTC. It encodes CASSLVDRDPYEQYF.

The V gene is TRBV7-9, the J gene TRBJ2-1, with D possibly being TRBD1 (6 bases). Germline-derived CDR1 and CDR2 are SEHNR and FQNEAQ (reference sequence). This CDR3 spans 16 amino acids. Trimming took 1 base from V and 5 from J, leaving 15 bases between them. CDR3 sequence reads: CASSLVGRGNDNEQFF. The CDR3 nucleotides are TGTGCCAGCAGCTTAGTCGGCAGGGGAAATGACAATGAGCAGTTCTTC.

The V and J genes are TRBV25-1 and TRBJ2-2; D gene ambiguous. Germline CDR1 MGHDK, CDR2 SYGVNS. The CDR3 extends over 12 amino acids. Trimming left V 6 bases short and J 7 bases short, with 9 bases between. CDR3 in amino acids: CASSLSIGELFF. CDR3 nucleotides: TGTGCCAGCAGCCTGTCTATCGGGGAGCTGTTTTTT.

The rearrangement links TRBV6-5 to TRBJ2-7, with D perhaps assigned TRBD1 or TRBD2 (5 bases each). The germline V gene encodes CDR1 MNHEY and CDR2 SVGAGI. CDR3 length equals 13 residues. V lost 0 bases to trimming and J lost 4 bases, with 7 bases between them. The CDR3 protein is CASSYSGEYEQYF. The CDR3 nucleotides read TGTGCCAGCAGTTACTCGGGGGAATACGAGCAGTACTTC.

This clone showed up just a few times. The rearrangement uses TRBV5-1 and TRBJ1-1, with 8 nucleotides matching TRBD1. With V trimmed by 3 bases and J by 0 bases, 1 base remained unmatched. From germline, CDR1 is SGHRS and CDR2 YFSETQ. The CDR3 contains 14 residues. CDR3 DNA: TGCGCCAGCAGCTGGGGACAGGTGAACACTGAAGCTTTCTTT. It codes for CASSWGQVNTEAFF.

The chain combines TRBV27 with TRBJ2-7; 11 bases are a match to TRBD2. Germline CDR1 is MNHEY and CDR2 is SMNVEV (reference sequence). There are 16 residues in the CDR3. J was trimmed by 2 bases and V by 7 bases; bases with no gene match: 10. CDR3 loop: CASIPSGTSGPYEQYF. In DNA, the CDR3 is TGTGCCAGCATCCCCTCCGGGACTAGCGGACCCTACGAGCAGTACTTC.

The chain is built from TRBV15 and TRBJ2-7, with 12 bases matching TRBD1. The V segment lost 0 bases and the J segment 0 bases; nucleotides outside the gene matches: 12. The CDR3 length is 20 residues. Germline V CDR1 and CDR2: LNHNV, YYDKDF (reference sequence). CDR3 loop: CATSRDRGQGAPLSSYEQYF. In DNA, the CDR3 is TGTGCCACCAGCAGAGATAGGGGACAGGGGGCCCCCCTCAGCTCCTACGAGCAGTACTTC.

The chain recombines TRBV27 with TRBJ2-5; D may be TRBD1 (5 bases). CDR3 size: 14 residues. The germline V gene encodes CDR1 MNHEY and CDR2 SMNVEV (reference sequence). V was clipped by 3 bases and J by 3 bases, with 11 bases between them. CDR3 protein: CASSLVRAEETQYF. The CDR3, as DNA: TGTGCCAGCAGTTTGGTCAGGGCAGAAGAGACCCAGTACTTC.

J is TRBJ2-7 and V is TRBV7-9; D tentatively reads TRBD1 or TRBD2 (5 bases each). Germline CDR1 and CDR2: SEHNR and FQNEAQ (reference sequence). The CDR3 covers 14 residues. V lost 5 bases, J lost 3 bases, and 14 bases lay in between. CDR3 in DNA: TGTGCCAGCAGCCCCGGGACGGAAAGCTACGAGCAGTACTTC. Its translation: CASSPGTESYEQYF.

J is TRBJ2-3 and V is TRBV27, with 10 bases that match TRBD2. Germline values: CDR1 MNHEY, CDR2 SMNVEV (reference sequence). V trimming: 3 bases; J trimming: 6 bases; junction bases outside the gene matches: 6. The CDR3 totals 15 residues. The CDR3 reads CASSFGTSASDTQYF. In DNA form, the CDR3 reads TGTGCCAGCAGTTTCGGGACTAGCGCGTCGGATACGCAGTATTTT.

The CDR3 nucleotides read TGTGCCAGTAGTATAGGAGTCGGGGCAAGCACTGAAGCTTTCTTT. As protein: CASSIGVGASTEAFF. The chain links TRBV19 to TRBJ1-1, with D tentatively TRBD1 (5 bases). Germline V gene data show CDR1 as LNHDA and CDR2 as SQIVND (reference sequence). The V gene lost 1 base and the J gene lost 4 bases, with 13 bases spanning the gap. The CDR3 contains 15 residues.